This entry is about one TCR beta chain. Antigen specificity is unknown. The V gene's germline CDR1 is SGHNT and CDR2 YYREEE (reference sequence). The CDR3 has 13 residues. The V segment lost 0 bases and the J segment 14 bases; nucleotides outside the gene matches: 6. The data stem from a study of T cell responses to AZD1222 COVID-19 vaccine. General observations from the study: Dominant CD4 TCR responses targeted spike regions 160-218 and 743-854. Rises in breadth and depth of Spike-specific TCRs came after two AZD1222 doses. Clonal diversity may have been underestimated, and the donors were mostly white British, with more females than males.

Sequencing used immunoSEQ multiplex PCR; TCRdb keeps in-frame clones, though not all of them. The sample has about 120,000 clones; 80% to 95% are singletons. Analyses pooled second doses at about 4 or about 12 weeks. Sequenced material: peripheral blood, taken 28 days after the second AZD1222 dose. The receptor was isolated from an adult who received the AZD1222 COVID-19 vaccine. This chain joins TRBV5-4 and TRBJ2-1; 9 nucleotides agree with TRBD2. The CDR3 protein is CASSLADVAGEFF. CDR3 nucleotide sequence: TGTGCCAGCAGCTTGGCCGACGTAGCGGGGGAGTTCTTC. The variable domain in full, completed from reference TRBV5-4 and TRBJ2-1, reads ETGVTQSPTHLIKTRGQQVTLRCSSQSGHNTVSWYQQALGQGPQFIFQYYREEENGRGNFPPRFSGLQFPNYSSELNVNALELDDSALYLCASSLADVAGEFFGPGTRLTVL.